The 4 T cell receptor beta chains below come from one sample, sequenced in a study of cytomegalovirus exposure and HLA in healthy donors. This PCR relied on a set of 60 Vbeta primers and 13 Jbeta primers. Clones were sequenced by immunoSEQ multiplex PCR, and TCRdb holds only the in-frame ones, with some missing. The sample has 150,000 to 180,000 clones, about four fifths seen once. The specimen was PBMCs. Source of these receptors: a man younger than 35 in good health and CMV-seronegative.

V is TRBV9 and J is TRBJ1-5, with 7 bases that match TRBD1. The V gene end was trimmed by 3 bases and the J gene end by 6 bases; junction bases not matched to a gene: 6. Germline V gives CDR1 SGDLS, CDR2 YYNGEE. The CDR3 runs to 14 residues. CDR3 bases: TGTGCCAGCAGCGGGGACAGTTCTCGTCAGCCCCAGCATTTT. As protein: CASSGDSSRQPQHF.

The DNA for the CDR3 is TGCGCCAGCAGCCAAGCGAGCGGGGGGGACCAAGAGACCCAGTACTTC. Its protein is CASSQASGGDQETQYF. This chain joins TRBV4-1 and TRBJ2-5; 10 bases map to TRBD2. Germline trimming cut 1 base from V and 0 bases from J; bases unmatched to any gene: 2. This CDR3 is built from 16 residues. Germline V gene sequence: CDR1 MGHRA, CDR2 YSYEKL.

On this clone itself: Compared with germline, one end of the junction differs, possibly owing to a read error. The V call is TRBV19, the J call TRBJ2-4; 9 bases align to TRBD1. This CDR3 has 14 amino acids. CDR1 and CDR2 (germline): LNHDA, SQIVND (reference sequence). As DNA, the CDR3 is TGTGCCAGCCGGGACAGGGCTGACAAAAACAGTCAGTACTTC. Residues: CASRDRADKNSQYF.

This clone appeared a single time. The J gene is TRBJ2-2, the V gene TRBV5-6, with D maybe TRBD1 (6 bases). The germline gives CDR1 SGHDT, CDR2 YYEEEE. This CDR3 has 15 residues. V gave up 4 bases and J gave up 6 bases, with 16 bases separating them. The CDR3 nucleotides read TGTGCCAGCAGCCCTGGACAGCTGGTGGCCGGGGAGCTGTTTTTT. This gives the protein CASSPGQLVAGELFF.